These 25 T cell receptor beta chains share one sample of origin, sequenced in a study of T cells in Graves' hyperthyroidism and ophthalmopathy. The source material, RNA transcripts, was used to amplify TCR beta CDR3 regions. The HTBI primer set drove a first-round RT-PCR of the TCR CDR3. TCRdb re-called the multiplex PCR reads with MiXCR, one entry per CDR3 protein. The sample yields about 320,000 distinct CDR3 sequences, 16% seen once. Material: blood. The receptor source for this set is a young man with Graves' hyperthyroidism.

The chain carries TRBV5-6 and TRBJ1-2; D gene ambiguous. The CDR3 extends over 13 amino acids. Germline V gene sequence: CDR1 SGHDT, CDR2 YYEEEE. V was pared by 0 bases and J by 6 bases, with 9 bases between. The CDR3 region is CASSLVGINGYTF. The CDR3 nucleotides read TGTGCCAGCAGCTTGGTCGGGATAAATGGCTACACCTTC.

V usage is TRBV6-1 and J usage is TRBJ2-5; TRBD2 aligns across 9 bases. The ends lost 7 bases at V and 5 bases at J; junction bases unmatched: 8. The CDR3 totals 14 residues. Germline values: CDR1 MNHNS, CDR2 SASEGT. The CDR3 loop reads CASTGAGGAETQYF. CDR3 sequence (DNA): TGTGCCAGCACCGGAGCGGGGGGCGCGGAGACCCAGTACTTC.

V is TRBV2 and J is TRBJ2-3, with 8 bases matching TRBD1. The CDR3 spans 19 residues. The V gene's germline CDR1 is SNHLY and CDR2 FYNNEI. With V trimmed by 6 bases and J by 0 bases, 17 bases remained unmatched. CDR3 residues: CASSAGGFRGRTSTDTQYF. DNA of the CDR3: TGTGCCAGCAGCGCAGGGGGATTCAGGGGGCGTACTAGCACAGATACGCAGTATTTT.

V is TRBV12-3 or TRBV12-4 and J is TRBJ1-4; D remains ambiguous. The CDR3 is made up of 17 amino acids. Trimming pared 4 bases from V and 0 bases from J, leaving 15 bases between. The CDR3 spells CASSSQADHPTNEKLFF. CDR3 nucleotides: TGTGCCAGCAGTTCGCAAGCTGACCACCCAACTAATGAAAAACTGTTTTTT.

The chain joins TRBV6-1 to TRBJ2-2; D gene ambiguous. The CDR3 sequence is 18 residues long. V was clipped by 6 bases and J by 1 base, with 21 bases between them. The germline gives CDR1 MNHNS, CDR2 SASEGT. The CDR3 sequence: CASSLGFSRPMNTGELFF. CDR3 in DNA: TGTGCCAGCAGCCTCGGGTTTTCCCGGCCTATGAACACCGGGGAGCTGTTTTTT.

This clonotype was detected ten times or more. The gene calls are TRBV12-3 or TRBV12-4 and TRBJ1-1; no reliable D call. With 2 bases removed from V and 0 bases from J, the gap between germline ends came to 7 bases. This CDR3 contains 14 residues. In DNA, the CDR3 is TGTGCCAGCAGTTTATCGGCCATGAACACTGAAGCTTTCTTT. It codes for CASSLSAMNTEAFF.

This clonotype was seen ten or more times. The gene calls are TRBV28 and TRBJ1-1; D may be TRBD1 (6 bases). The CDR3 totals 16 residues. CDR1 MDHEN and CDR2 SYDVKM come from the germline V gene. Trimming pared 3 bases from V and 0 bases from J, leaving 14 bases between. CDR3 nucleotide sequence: TGTGCCAGCAGTTTCGGAGGGGGGGCTATGAACACTGAAGCTTTCTTT. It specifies CASSFGGGAMNTEAFF.

This CDR3 reads CASSSGQQSLAGGPYEQYF. In DNA, the CDR3 is TGTGCCAGCAGCTCTGGACAGCAGAGCCTAGCGGGAGGGCCCTACGAGCAGTACTTC. This chain connects TRBV7-9 to TRBJ2-7; 12 bases are shared with TRBD2. Germline V lookup: CDR1 SEHNR, CDR2 FQNEAQ (reference sequence). The CDR3 loop spans 19 amino acids. V gave up 4 bases and J gave up 2 bases; unmatched junction bases: 15.

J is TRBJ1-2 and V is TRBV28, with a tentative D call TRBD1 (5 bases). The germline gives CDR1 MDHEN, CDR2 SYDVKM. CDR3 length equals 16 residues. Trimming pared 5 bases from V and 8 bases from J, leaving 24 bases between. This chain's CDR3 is CASSEGPRAELGGYTF. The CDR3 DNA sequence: TGTGCCAGCAGTGAGGGCCCCAGGGCGGAGTTGGGCGGCTACACCTTC.

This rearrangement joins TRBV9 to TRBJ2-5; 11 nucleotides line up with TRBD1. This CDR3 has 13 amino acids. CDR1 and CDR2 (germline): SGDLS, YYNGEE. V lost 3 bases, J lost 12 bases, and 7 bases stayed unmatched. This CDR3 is CASSEGTGGPKYF. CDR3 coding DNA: TGTGCCAGCAGCGAGGGGACAGGGGGTCCGAAGTACTTC.

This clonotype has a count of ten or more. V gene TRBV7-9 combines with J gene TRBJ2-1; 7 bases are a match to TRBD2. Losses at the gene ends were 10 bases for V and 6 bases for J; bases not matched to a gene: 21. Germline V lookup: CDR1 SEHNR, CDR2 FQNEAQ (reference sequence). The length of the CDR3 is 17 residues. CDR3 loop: CATAGSRGEPSFNEQFF. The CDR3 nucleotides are TGTGCCACAGCGGGATCCCGCGGAGAGCCGTCTTTCAATGAGCAGTTCTTC.

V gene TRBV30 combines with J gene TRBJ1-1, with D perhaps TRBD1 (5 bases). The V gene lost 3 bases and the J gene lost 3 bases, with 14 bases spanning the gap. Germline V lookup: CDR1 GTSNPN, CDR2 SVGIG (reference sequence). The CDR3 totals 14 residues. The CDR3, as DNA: TGTGCCTGGAGCAGAGGACACGGGGACACTGAAGCTTTCTTT. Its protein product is CAWSRGHGDTEAFF.

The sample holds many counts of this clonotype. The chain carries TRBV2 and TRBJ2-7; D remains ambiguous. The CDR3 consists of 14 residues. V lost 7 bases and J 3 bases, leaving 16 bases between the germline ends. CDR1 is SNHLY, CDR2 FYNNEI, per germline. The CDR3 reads CASIIQDTIYEQYF. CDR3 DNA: TGTGCCAGCATCATTCAGGATACCATCTACGAGCAGTACTTC.

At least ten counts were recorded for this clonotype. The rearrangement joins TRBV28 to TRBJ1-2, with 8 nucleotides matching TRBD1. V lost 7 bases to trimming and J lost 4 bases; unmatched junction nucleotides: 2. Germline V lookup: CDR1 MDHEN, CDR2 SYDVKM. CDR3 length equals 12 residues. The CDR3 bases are TGTGCCAGCACCGGACAGGGCTATGGCTACACCTTC. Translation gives CASTGQGYGYTF.

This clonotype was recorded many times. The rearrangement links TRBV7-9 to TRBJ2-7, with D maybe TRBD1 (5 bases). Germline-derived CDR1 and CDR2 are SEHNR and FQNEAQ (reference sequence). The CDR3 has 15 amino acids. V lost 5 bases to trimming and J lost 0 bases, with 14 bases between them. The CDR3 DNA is TGTGCCAGCAGCCCAGTAGGGGTAACCTCCTACGAGCAGTACTTC. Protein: CASSPVGVTSYEQYF.

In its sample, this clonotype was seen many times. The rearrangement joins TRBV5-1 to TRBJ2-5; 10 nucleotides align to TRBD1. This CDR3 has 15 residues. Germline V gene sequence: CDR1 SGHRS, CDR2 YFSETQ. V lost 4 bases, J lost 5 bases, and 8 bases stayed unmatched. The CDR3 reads CASSPDGGQGETQYF. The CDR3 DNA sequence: TGCGCCAGCAGCCCGGACGGGGGACAGGGGGAGACCCAGTACTTC.

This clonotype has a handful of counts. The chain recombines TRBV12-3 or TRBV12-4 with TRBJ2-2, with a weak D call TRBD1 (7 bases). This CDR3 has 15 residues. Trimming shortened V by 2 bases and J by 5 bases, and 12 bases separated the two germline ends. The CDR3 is CASSLSPGGTGELFF. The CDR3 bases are TGTGCCAGCAGTTTATCCCCAGGGGGGACCGGGGAGCTGTTTTTT.

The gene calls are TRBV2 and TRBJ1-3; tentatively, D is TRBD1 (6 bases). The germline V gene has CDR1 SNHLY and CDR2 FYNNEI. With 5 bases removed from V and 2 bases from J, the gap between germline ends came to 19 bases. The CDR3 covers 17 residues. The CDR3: CASSLSQGHLPGNTIYF. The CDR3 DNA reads TGTGCCAGCAGTCTTTCTCAGGGACATCTCCCTGGAAACACCATATATTTT.

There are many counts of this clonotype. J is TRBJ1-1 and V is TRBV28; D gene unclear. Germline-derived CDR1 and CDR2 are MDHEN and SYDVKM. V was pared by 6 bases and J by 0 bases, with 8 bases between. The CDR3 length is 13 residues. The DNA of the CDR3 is TGTGCCAGCAGACCGACGGTGAACACTGAAGCTTTCTTT. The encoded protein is CASRPTVNTEAFF.

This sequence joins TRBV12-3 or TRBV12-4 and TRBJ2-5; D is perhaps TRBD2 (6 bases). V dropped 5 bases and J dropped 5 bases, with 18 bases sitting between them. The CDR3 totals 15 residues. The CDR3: CASSRPGLLGETQYF. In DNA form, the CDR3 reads TGTGCCAGCAGTCGACCGGGACTCCTCGGGGAGACCCAGTACTTC.

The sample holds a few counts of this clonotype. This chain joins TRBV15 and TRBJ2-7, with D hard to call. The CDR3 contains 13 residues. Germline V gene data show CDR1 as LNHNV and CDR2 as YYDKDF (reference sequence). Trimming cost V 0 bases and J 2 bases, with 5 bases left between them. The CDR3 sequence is CATSREYAYEQYF. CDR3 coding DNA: TGTGCCACCAGCAGAGAGTATGCCTACGAGCAGTACTTC.

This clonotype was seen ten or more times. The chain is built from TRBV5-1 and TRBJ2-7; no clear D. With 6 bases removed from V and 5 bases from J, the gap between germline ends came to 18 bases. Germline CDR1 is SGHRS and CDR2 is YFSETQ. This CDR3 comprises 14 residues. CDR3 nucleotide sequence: TGCGCCAGCACCCTGGGGTCAGGCCTGGACGAGCAGTACTTC. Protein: CASTLGSGLDEQYF.

In DNA, the CDR3 is TGTGCCAGCAGTCAACCGAACACCGGGGAGCTGTTTTTT. This gives the protein CASSQPNTGELFF. The chain links TRBV28 to TRBJ2-2, with D hard to call. Looked up from germline, CDR1 is MDHEN and CDR2 is SYDVKM. V gave up 5 bases and J gave up 0 bases, with 4 bases separating them. This CDR3 has 13 amino acids.

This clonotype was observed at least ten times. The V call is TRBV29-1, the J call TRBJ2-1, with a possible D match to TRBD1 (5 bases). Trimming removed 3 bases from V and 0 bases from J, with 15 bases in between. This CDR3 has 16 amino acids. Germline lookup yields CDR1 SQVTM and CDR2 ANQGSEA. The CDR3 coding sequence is TGCAGCGTTGAGGCCGGACACGCGAGCTCCTACAATGAGCAGTTCTTC. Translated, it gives CSVEAGHASSYNEQFF.

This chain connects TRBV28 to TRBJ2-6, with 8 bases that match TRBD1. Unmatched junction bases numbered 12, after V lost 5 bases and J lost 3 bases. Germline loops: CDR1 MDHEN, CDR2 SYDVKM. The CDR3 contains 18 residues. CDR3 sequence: CASSRPGSGGRGANVLTF. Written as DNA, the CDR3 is TGTGCCAGCAGTCGCCCCGGGTCAGGGGGCCGTGGGGCCAACGTCCTGACTTTC.